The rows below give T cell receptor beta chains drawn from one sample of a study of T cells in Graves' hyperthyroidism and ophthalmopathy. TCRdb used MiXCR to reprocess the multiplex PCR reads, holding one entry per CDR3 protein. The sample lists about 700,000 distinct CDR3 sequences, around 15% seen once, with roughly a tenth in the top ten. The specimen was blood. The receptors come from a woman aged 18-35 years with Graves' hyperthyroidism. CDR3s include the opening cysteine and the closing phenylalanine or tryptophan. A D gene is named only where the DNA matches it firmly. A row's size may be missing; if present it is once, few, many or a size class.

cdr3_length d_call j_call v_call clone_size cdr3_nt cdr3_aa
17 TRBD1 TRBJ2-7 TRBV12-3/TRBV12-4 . TGTGCCAGCACCAAAGGGGGACAGGATGTATTTTTGGGAGAGCAGTACTTC CASTKGGQDVFLGEQYF
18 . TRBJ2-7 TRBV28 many TGTGCCAGCAGTTCCCCGGTGGGACGGCGGAAGCTGTCCTACGAGCAGTACTTC CASSSPVGRRKLSYEQYF
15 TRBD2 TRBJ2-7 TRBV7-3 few TGTGCCAGCAGCTCTCCGGGACTAGCGGACTACGAGCAGTACTTC CASSSPGLADYEQYF
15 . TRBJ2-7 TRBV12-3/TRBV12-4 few TGTGCCAGCAGAATCGGTGAAGGGGCGGCCTACGAGCAGTACTTC CASRIGEGAAYEQYF
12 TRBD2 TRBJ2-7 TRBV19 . TGTGCCAGTAGTTATATAGCGGGAGAGCAGTACTTC CASSYIAGEQYF
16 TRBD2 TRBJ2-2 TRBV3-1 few TGTGCCAGCAGCCAAGATCGTACTAGCGGGACCGGGGAGCTGTTTTTT CASSQDRTSGTGELFF
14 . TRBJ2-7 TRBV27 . TGTGCCAGCAGTTTATACCTAGCGACCCACGAGCAGTACTTC CASSLYLATHEQYF
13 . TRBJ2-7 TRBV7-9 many TGTGCCAGCAGCTTAGAGAGGGTCGGCGAGCAGTACTTC CASSLERVGEQYF
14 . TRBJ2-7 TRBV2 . TGTGCCAGCCTGAACCGGGACAACTCCTACGAGCAGTACTTC CASLNRDNSYEQYF
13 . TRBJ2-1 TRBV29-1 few TGCAGCGTTGTGGGGGGTTCGGTCAATGAGCAGTTCTTC CSVVGGSVNEQFF
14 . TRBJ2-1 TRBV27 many TGTGCCAGCAGTACGCCCATCTCCTACAATGAGCAGTTCTTC CASSTPISYNEQFF
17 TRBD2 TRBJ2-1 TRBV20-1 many TGCAGTGCTAGAGATCCGGTGGCTAGCGGGAGAAGGAATGAGCAGTTCTTC CSARDPVASGRRNEQFF
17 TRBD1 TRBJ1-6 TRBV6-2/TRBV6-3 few TGTGCCAGCAGTTACGATCGGGACAGGGTGGTACCTTCACCCCTCCACTTT CASSYDRDRVVPSPLHF
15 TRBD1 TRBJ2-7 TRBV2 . TGTGCCAGCAGAATGGGTGGGACAGGGGGAGACGAGCAGTACTTC CASRMGGTGGDEQYF
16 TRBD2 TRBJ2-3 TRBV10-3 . TGTGCCATCAGTGTGGGGAAGAGCGGGGTGGCAGATACGCAGTATTTT CAISVGKSGVADTQYF
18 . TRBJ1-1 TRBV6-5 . TGTGCCAGCAGTTACTCGGGAGGGGCCCACCAATTGAACACTGAAGCTTTCTTT CASSYSGGAHQLNTEAFF
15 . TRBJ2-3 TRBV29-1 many TGCAGCGTAGCGCGACCGTTTTGGATGCCAGATACGCAGTATTTT CSVARPFWMPDTQYF
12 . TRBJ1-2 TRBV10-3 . TGTGCCATCAGTGAGGGAAACAGAGGCTACACCTTC CAISEGNRGYTF
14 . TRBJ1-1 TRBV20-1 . TGCAGTGCTAGATTAGTCAGTCTGAACACTGAAGCTTTCTTT CSARLVSLNTEAFF
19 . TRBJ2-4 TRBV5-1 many TGCGCCAGCAGCCCCCTCTACATCAGGGAGACTGGGGCCAAAAACATTCAGTACTTC CASSPLYIRETGAKNIQYF
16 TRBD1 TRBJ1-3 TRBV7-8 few TGTGCCAGCAGCACTACAGGGGGAACCTCTGGAAACACCATATATTTT CASSTTGGTSGNTIYF
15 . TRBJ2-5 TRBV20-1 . TGCAGTGCTAGAGGGAGGGGGGAGCTTGGAGAGACCCAGTACTTC CSARGRGELGETQYF
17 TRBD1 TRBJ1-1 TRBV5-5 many TGTGCCAGCAGCCCAGGGACAGGGGGTCCGATGAACACTGAAGCTTTCTTT CASSPGTGGPMNTEAFF
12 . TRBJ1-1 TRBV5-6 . TGTGCCAGCAGCCGGGGGCTAGGTGAAGCTTTCTTT CASSRGLGEAFF
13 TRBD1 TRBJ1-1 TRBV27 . TGTGCCAGCAGTTTGGTGACAGGGACTGAAGCTTTCTTT CASSLVTGTEAFF
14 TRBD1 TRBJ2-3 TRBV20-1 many TGCAGTGCTGGAGACAGGGTTTCCACAGATACGCAGTATTTT CSAGDRVSTDTQYF
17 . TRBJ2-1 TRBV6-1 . TGTGCCAGCAGCCCCGCCCAGCGACCAATAATCTCCAATGAGCAGTTCTTC CASSPAQRPIISNEQFF
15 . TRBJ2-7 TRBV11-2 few TGTGCCAGCAGGCCCCCCGGCCGCGGGCCCTACGAGCAGTACTTC CASRPPGRGPYEQYF
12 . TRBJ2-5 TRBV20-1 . TGCAGTGCTAGGGGGGAACGGGAGACCCAGTACTTC CSARGERETQYF
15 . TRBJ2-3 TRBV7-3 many TGTGCCAGCAGCCTAGGCCCCGGATCGGCAGATACGCAGTATTTT CASSLGPGSADTQYF
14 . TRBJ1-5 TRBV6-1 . TGTGCCAGCAGTGAACAACAGGGTCCTCAGCCCCAGCATTTT CASSEQQGPQPQHF
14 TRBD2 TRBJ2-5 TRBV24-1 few TGTGCCACCAGTGGGAGCGGGAGGCCGGAGACCCAGTACTTC CATSGSGRPETQYF
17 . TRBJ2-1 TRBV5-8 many TGTGCCAGCAGCTTCATGAAGGTTCAACGAGCGTACAATGAGCAGTTCTTC CASSFMKVQRAYNEQFF
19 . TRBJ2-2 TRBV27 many TGTGCCAGCAGCTCTCGGTTCGGAGGACTTACAACGAACACCGGGGAGCTGTTTTTT CASSSRFGGLTTNTGELFF
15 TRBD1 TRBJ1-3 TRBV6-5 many TGTGCCAGCAGTTACTCGACAGGGCCTGGAAACACCATATATTTT CASSYSTGPGNTIYF
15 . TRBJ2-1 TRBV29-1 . TGCAGCGTTACCCCCACCCGGCGGCCGCTTAATGAGCAGTTCTTC CSVTPTRRPLNEQFF
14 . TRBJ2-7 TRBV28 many TGTGCCAGCAGCGCCCCGGGCCGCACCTACGAGCAGTACTTC CASSAPGRTYEQYF
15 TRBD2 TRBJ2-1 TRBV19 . TGTGCCAGTAGTATTAAAACTAGCGGTATCAATGAGCAGTTCTTC CASSIKTSGINEQFF
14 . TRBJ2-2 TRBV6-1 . TGTGCCAGCAGTGAAGGAGTAAACACCGGGGAGCTGGTTTTT CASSEGVNTGELVF
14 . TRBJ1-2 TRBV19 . TGTGCCAGTAGGCAGGGAGGGGACGACTATGGCTACACCTTC CASRQGGDDYGYTF
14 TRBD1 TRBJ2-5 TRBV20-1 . TGCAGTGCTCCGAACAGGGGGCGCCTGGAGACCCAGTACTTC CSAPNRGRLETQYF
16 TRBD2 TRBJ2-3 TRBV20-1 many TGCAGTGCTAGAAGCCGGGACTACCAAAGCCCAGATACGCAGTATTTT CSARSRDYQSPDTQYF
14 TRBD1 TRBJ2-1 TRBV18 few TGTGCCAGCTCATCAACCGCAGGGGGCAGTGAGCAGTTCTTC CASSSTAGGSEQFF
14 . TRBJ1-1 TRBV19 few TGTGCCAGTAGTATAGATCCCTGGAACACTGAAGCTTTCTTT CASSIDPWNTEAFF
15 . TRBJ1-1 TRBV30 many TGTGCCTGGAAATCGTACGCCTTTATATACACTGAAGCTTTCTTT CAWKSYAFIYTEAFF
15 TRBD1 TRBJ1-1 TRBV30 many TGTGCCTGGAGCTTTCCGGGACAGGGTCTAACTGAAGCTTTCTTT CAWSFPGQGLTEAFF
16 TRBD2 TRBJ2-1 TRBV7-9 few TGTGCCAGCAGCCCTCGGGGGAGCGGGGAGTCCAATGAGCAGTTCTTC CASSPRGSGESNEQFF
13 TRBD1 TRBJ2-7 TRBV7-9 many TGTGCCAGCAGCCCGGGACAGTCCTACGAGCAGTACTTC CASSPGQSYEQYF
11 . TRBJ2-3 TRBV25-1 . TGTGCCAGCCAAAGGGAGAATACGCAGTATTTT CASQRENTQYF
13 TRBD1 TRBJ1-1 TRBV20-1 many TGCAGTGCTAGCTCGGACAGGGGCTCTGAAGCTTTCTTT CSASSDRGSEAFF
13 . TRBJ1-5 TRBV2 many TGTGCCAGCAGCTCGGATAGCACTCAGCCCCAGCATTTT CASSSDSTQPQHF
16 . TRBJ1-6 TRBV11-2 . TGTGCCAGCAGCAATCGACTCCGCTCCTATAATTCACCCCTCCACTTT CASSNRLRSYNSPLHF
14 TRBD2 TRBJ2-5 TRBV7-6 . TGTGCCAGCGGCGTGACTAGCGGGAAAGAGACCCAGTACTTC CASGVTSGKETQYF